This T cell receptor beta chain was sequenced for a study of CD8+ T cells in alopecia areata. The CDR3 length is 14 residues. CDR1 and CDR2 from the germline V gene are SGHTA and FQGTGA. V was clipped by 5 bases and J by 1 base, with 10 bases between them. RNA extraction and reverse transcription yielded cDNA as sequencing template. The data were produced by immunoSEQ multiplex PCR, yet TCRdb's version contains in-frame clones alone and is incomplete. The sample includes 150,000 or so clones, more than 40% of them seen just once. The sequenced sample consisted of CD4+ T cells sorted from blood. This sequence joins TRBV7-3 and TRBJ2-3, with D possibly matching TRBD2 (5 bases). The TCR was taken from a human donor with alopecia areata. CDR3 residues: CASSPVGGTDTQYF. The CDR3 nucleotides are TGTGCCAGCAGCCCAGTCGGGGGCACAGATACGCAGTATTTT.